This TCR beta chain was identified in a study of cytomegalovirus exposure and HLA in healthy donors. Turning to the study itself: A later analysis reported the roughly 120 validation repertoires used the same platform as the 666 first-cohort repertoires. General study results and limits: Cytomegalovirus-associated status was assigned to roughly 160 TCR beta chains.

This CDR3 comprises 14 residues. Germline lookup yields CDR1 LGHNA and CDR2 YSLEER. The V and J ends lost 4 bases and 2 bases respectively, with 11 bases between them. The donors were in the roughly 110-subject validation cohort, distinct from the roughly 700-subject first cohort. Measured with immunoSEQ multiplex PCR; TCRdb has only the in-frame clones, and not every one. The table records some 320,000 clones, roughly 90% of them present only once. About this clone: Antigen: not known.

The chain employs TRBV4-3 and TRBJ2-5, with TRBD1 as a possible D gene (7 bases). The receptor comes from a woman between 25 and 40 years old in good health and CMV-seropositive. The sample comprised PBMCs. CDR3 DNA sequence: TGCGCCAGCAGCCGGAGGGGACAGCAAGAGACCCAGTACTTC. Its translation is CASSRRGQQETQYF.